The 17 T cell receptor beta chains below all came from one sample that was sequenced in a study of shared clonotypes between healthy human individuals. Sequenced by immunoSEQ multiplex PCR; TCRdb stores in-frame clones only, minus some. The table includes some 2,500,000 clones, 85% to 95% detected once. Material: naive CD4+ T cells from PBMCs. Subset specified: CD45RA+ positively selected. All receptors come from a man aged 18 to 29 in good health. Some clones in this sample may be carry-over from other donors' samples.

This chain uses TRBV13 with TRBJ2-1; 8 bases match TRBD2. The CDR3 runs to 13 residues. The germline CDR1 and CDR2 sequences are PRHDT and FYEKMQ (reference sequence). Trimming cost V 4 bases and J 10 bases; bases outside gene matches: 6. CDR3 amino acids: CASSWSGSEEQFF. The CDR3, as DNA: TGTGCCAGCAGCTGGAGCGGGAGTGAGGAGCAGTTCTTC.

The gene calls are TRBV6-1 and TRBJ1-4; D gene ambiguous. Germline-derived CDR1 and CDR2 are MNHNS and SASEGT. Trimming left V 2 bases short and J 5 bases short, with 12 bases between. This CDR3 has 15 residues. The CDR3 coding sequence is TGTGCCAGCAGTGAACTCCGGGCTCGGAATGAAAAACTGTTTTTT. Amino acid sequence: CASSELRARNEKLFF.

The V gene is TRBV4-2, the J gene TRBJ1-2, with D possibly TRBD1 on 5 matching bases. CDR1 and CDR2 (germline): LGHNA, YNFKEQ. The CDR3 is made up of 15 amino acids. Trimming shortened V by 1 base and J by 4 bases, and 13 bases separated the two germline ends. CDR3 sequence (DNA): TGTGCCAGCAGCCAAGTTCAGGGCCTAAGCTATGGCTACACCTTC. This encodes CASSQVQGLSYGYTF.

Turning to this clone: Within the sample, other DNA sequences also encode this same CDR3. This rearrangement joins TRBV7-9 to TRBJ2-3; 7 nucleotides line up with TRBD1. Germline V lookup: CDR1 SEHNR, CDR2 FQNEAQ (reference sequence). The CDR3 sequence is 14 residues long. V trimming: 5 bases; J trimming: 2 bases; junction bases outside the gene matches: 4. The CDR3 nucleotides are TGTGCCAGCAGCCGGGACAGAGCCACAGATACGCAGTATTTT. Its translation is CASSRDRATDTQYF.

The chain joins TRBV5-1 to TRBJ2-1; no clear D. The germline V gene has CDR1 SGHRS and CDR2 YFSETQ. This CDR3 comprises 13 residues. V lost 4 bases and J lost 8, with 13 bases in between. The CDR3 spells CASSNDPTDEQFF. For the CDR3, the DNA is TGCGCCAGCAGCAATGACCCAACTGATGAGCAGTTCTTC.

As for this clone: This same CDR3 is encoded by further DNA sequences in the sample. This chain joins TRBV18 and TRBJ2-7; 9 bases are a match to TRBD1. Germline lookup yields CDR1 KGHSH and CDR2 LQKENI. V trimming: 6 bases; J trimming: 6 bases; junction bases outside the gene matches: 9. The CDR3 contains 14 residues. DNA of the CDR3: TGTGCCAGCTCCCCGGACAGGGGCCGGTTCGAGCAGTACTTC. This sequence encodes CASSPDRGRFEQYF.

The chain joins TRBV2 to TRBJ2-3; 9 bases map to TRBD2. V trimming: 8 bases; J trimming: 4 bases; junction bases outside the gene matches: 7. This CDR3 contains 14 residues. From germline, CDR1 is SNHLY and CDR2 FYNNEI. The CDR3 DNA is TGTGCCAGCTCGGCGGGAGGGCCCCCAGATACGCAGTATTTT. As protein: CASSAGGPPDTQYF.

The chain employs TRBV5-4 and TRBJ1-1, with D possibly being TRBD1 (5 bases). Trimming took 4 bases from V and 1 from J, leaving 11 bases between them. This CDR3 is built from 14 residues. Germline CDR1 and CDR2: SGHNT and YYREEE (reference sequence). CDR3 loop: CASSPGAGNTEAFF. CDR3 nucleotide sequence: TGTGCCAGCAGCCCCGGGGCGGGGAACACTGAAGCTTTCTTT.

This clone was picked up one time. The CDR3 reads CASSSPVGGDEQFF. CDR3 DNA sequence: TGTGCCAGCAGCTCACCGGTCGGGGGAGATGAGCAGTTCTTC. The chain employs TRBV7-3 and TRBJ2-1; the D gene is possibly TRBD2 (6 bases). From germline, CDR1 is SGHTA and CDR2 FQGTGA. The CDR3 totals 14 residues. Between the trimmed V and J ends, which lost 4 bases and 8 bases, there was a span of 15 bases.

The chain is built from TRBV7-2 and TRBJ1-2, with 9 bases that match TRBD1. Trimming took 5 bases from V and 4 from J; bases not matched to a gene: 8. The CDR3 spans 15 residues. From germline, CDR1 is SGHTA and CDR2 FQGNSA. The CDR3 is CASSRPRDRAYGYTF. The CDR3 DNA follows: TGTGCCAGCAGCCGACCAAGGGACAGGGCCTATGGCTACACCTTC.

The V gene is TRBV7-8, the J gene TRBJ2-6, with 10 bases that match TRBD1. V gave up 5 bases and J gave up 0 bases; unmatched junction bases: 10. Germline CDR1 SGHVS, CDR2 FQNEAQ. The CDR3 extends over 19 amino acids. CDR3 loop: CASSPHDRDRGSGANVLTF. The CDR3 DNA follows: TGTGCCAGCAGCCCCCACGACCGGGACAGGGGCTCTGGGGCCAACGTCCTGACTTTC.

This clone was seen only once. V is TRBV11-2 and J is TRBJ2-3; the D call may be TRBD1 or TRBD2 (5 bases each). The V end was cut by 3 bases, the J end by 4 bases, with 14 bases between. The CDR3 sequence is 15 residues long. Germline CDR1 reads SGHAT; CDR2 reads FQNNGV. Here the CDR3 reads CASSFTSGAADTQYF. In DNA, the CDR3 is TGTGCCAGCAGCTTCACTTCCGGGGCCGCAGATACGCAGTATTTT.

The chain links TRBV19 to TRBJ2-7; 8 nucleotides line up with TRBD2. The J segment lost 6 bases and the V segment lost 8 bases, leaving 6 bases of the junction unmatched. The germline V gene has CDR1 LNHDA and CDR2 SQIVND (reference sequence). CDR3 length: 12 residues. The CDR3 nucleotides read TGTGCCAGTTCGACCCGGGGGGGCGAGCAGTACTTC. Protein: CASSTRGGEQYF.

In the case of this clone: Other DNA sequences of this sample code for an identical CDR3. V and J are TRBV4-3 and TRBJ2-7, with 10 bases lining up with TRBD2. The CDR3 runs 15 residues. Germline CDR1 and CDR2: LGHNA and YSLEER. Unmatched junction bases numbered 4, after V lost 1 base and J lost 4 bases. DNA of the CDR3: TGCGCCAGCAGCCAAGCGGCTAGCGGGAGTTACGAGCAGTACTTC. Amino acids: CASSQAASGSYEQYF.

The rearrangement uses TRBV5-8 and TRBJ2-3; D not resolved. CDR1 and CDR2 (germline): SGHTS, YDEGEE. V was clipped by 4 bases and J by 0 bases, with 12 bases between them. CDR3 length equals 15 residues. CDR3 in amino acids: CASSRGAPSTDTQYF. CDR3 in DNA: TGTGCCAGCAGCCGAGGCGCTCCTAGCACAGATACGCAGTATTTT.

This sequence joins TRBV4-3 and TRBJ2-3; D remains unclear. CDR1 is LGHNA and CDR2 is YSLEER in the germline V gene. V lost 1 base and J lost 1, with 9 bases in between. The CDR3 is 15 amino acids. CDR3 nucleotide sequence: TGCGCCAGCAGCCAAGGATACGCCCGCACAGATACGCAGTATTTT. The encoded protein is CASSQGYARTDTQYF.

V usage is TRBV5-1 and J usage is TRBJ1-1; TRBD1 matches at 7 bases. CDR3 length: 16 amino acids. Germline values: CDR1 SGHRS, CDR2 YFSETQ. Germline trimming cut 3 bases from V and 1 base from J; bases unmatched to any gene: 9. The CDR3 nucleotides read TGCGCCAGCAGCTCCCTAGGGACAGATCAGAACACTGAAGCTTTCTTT. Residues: CASSSLGTDQNTEAFF. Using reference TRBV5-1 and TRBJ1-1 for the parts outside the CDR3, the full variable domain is KAGVTQTPRYLIKTRGQQVTLSCSPISGHRSVSWYQQTPGQGLQFLFEYFSETQRNKGNFPGRFSGRQFSNSRSEMNVSTLELGDSALYLCASSSLGTDQNTEAFFGQGTRLTVV.